This T cell receptor beta chain was found in a study of blood T cell repertoires in COVID-19. Across the whole study: The origin of the acute and convalescent COVID-19 samples was the United States, Italy and Spain.

This CDR3 comprises 14 residues. Germline CDR1 MNHEY, CDR2 SVGAGI. V shed 3 bases and J shed 0 bases, with 6 bases lying between them. Profiling relied on immunoSEQ multiplex PCR, and the TCRdb table lists in-frame clones only, not all of them. The repertoire holds more than 95,000 clones, with about 90% as singletons. This TCR derives from a woman in her fifties or sixties with acute or convalescent COVID-19. V and J are TRBV6-5 and TRBJ1-3, with D unclear. The source material was peripheral blood. The CDR3: CASSYAGSGNTIYF. The CDR3 DNA is TGTGCCAGCAGTTATGCCGGCTCTGGAAACACCATATATTTT.